One sample yielded the 12 T cell receptor beta chains listed below, sequenced in a study of T cell clusters in autoimmune cytopenias. Each sample's input was 250 ng genomic DNA, 38,000 or so genome equivalents. TRB was amplified by touch-down multiplex PCR, primer pools A and B combined. TCRdb processed the multiplex PCR reads again and assigns one entry to each CDR3 protein, with no DNA. Its listing shows 5,000 to 7,000 distinct CDR3 sequences. These same records also appear under a second study, on T cell repertoires in aging, cancer and after chemotherapy.

Input material: peripheral blood. Every receptor here comes from a human donor in good health.

According to its frequency, this clonotype is medium-sized (0.01 to 0.1%). The chain couples TRBV19 to TRBJ2-5; without DNA, the TCRdb call of TRBD2 cannot be checked. The CDR3 is 14 residues long. The germline V gene encodes CDR1 LNHDA and CDR2 SQIVND (reference sequence). The CDR3 reads CASSITLAGGTQYF.

This chain's CDR3 is CASSIDSGMSGNTIYF. The rearrangement links TRBV19 to TRBJ1-3. Germline V lookup: CDR1 LNHDA, CDR2 SQIVND (reference sequence). The CDR3 covers 16 residues.

The rearrangement links TRBV18 to TRBJ2-3; TCRdb gives TRBD1 as the D gene, but with no DNA this cannot be confirmed. This CDR3 contains 15 residues. Germline CDR1 KGHSH, CDR2 LQKENI. The CDR3: CATRQGTGGADTQYF.

The gene calls are TRBV5-4 and TRBJ2-7; as DNA is missing, the TRBD2 call by TCRdb cannot be tested. There are 16 residues in the CDR3. The germline CDR1 and CDR2 sequences are SGHNT and YYREEE (reference sequence). CDR3 sequence reads: CASSLGLAGVGYEQYF.

The genes are TRBV19 and TRBJ1-3; the TCRdb call, TRBD1, lacks DNA for checking. The CDR3 spans 16 residues. CDR1 LNHDA and CDR2 SQIVND come from the germline V gene (reference sequence). Here the CDR3 reads CASTGQGRVTGNTIYF.

The rearrangement joins TRBV11-1 to TRBJ2-5; TCRdb lists TRBD1, though no DNA is available to test this call. CDR1 is SGHAT, CDR2 FQDESV, per germline (reference sequence). The CDR3 runs to 14 residues. The CDR3: CASSWGRGLETQYF. The full variable domain, its missing parts supplied by reference TRBV11-1 and TRBJ2-5, is EAEVAQSPRYKITEKSQAVAFWCDPISGHATLYWYRQILGQGPELLVQFQDESVVDDSQLPKDRFSAERLKGVDSTLKIQPAELGDSAMYLCASSWGRGLETQYFGPGTRLLVL.

The V gene is TRBV6-5, the J gene TRBJ1-2; as DNA is missing, the TRBD1 call by TCRdb cannot be tested. The germline CDR1 and CDR2 sequences are MNHEY and SVGAGI. The CDR3 sequence is 13 residues long. CDR3 protein: CASRDGTGTRYTF.

This clonotype is deemed medium-sized by its frequency. The chain uses TRBV19 and TRBJ2-5. The CDR3 is 14 residues long. Per the germline V gene, CDR1 is LNHDA and CDR2 is SQIVND (reference sequence). The CDR3 loop is CASSPLESQETQYF.

The V call is TRBV12-5, the J call TRBJ1-2; TCRdb names TRBD1, which stays unverified in the absence of DNA. CDR1 is LGHNT and CDR2 is FRNRAP in the germline V gene. The CDR3 runs to 17 residues. CDR3 sequence reads: CASGLYMMGAGNNGYTF.

The CDR3 loop reads CSARAPEGQARSPLHF. This chain connects TRBV20-1 to TRBJ1-6; TCRdb lists TRBD1, though no DNA is available to test this call. CDR3 length: 16 residues. CDR1 is DFQATT and CDR2 is SNEGSKA in the germline V gene (reference sequence).

The rearrangement uses TRBV6-1 and TRBJ1-1; TCRdb picks TRBD1, but there is no DNA to check that call. CDR3 length: 14 amino acids. CDR1 and CDR2 from the germline V gene are MNHNS and SASEGT. The CDR3 reads CASNAPGRNTEAFF.

The chain is built from TRBV12-3 or TRBV12-4 and TRBJ2-7. There are 11 residues in the CDR3. CDR3 sequence: CASSLMGEQYF.